The clone carrying this T cell receptor (beta chain) was detected a few times. These data originate in a study of T-cell reconstitution after alpha-beta-depleted transplantation in children. Unique molecular identifiers were used to barcode this TCRbeta library. Each CDR3 protein gets one entry after TCRdb re-called the PCR reads with MiXCR. The data hold a few hundred thousand distinct CDR3 sequences, with just over 20% observed a single time. This sequence was found in a human donor who donated a stem cell graft to a child with acute myeloid leukemia. The sequencing used PBMCs from the stem cell graft donor, collected from the stem cell graft.

The DNA for the CDR3 is TGTGCCAGCAGCGAAAAACAGGGGCCTAATGAAAAACTGTTTTTT. Translated, it gives CASSEKQGPNEKLFF. The V and J genes are TRBV7-9 and TRBJ1-4; 7 bases fit TRBD1. The CDR3 covers 15 residues. Losses at the gene ends were 5 bases for V and 3 bases for J; bases not matched to a gene: 6. Germline V lookup: CDR1 SEHNR, CDR2 FQNEAQ (reference sequence).